What follows are 9 T cell receptor beta chains derived from one specimen sequenced in a study of CD8+ T cells in alopecia areata (dated by TCRdb to 2017 to 2018). Library prep was done by the immunoSEQ multiplex PCR assay. RNA was extracted from all samples and reverse transcribed into cDNA, which served as template for TCR sequencing. Imported from immuneACCESS, the table was reduced by TCRdb to in-frame sequences with V and J called. These copies leave out some clones; in studies compared against another copy, an unresolved V gene accounts for under half, and the cause of the remainder is not known. The sample table shows approximately 98,000 clones, and under 65% are seen once. The top ten clones comprise over 20% of the sample. Sequenced sample: NKG2D-low CD8+ T cells sorted from blood. Explained via the paper, the cell subset or site label denotes: sorted CD8+ NKG2D-low blood T cells. The receptors come from a human donor with alopecia areata.

The chain is built from TRBV14 and TRBJ1-1; maybe TRBD1 (5 bases). The V gene lost 4 bases and the J gene lost 0 bases, with 9 bases spanning the gap. Germline V gene data show CDR1 as SGHDN and CDR2 as FVKESK. There are 14 residues in the CDR3. The CDR3 DNA follows: TGTGCCAGCAGCCCCCAGGGAATGAACACTGAAGCTTTCTTT. Protein: CASSPQGMNTEAFF.

The chain couples TRBV14 to TRBJ2-3; D not certain. The germline V gene encodes CDR1 SGHDN and CDR2 FVKESK. This CDR3 comprises 14 residues. The V end lost 0 bases, the J end lost 0 bases, and 4 bases lay between the germline ends. This chain's CDR3 is CASSQEASTDTQYF. CDR3 sequence (DNA): TGTGCCAGCAGCCAAGAAGCCAGCACAGATACGCAGTATTTT.

This rearrangement joins TRBV6-5 to TRBJ2-7; weak D call: TRBD1 (6 bases). The CDR3 spans 13 residues. The V and J ends lost 0 bases and 6 bases respectively, with 9 bases between them. Germline V gene lookup returns CDR1 MNHEY and CDR2 SVGAGI. CDR3 sequence: CASSYSSRGEQYF. CDR3 bases: TGTGCCAGCAGTTACTCGAGCAGGGGCGAGCAGTACTTC.

The V gene is TRBV27, the J gene TRBJ1-1; no clear D gene. The CDR3 sequence is 14 residues long. V lost 6 bases and J 1 base, leaving 12 bases between the germline ends. The germline V gene has CDR1 MNHEY and CDR2 SMNVEV (reference sequence). CDR3 DNA sequence: TGTGCCAGCAGCCCCTATACTCCGAACACTGAAGCTTTCTTT. This encodes CASSPYTPNTEAFF.

This clone showed up just a few times. The V call is TRBV10-3, the J call TRBJ2-1; 7 nucleotides align to TRBD2. This CDR3 is 11 amino acids long. Germline CDR1 reads ENHRY; CDR2 reads SYGVKD. Losses at the gene ends were 10 bases for V and 6 bases for J; bases not matched to a gene: 3. CDR3 nucleotides: TGTGCCAGCGGGGAGGGCAATGAGCAGTTCTTC. Amino acids: CASGEGNEQFF.

In regard to this clone: Germline and junction disagree at one end, which may indicate a read error. The chain recombines TRBV11-1 with TRBJ2-1; D is undetermined. The CDR3 length is 16 residues. Germline CDR1 and CDR2: SGHAT and FQDESV (reference sequence). The CDR3 region has the DNA TGTGCCAGCAGTCCCGGCCGCGTACCGGGCTACGATGAGCAGTTCTTC. Translating gives CASSPGRVPGYDEQFF.

The chain employs TRBV19 and TRBJ1-2, with TRBD1 matching 8 bases. V gave up 1 base and J gave up 2 bases; unmatched junction bases: 3. The germline gives CDR1 LNHDA, CDR2 SQIVND (reference sequence). This CDR3 has 15 amino acids. In DNA, the CDR3 is TGTGCCAGTAGTATAGGGACAGGGTCCAACTATGGCTACACCTTC. This gives the protein CASSIGTGSNYGYTF.

This chain uses TRBV27 with TRBJ1-2, with D possibly matching TRBD1 (6 bases). Deletions cut 6 bases from V and 4 bases from J, with 18 bases between. The CDR3 is 15 amino acids. Germline values: CDR1 MNHEY, CDR2 SMNVEV (reference sequence). The CDR3 protein is CASSREGGSLYGYTF. The CDR3 DNA reads TGTGCCAGCAGCCGAGAGGGGGGCAGCCTCTATGGCTACACCTTC.

The chain carries TRBV5-6 and TRBJ2-1; TRBD2 aligns across 7 bases. CDR1 and CDR2 (germline): SGHDT, YYEEEE. J was trimmed by 4 bases and V by 4 bases; bases with no gene match: 11. There are 16 residues in the CDR3. CDR3 sequence: CASSQMGLADYNEQFF. CDR3 bases: TGTGCCAGCAGCCAAATGGGGCTAGCGGATTACAATGAGCAGTTCTTC.